This T cell receptor beta chain appears in the sequencing data of a study of molecular identifiers for immune sequencing clone quantification. Study context: Split five ways in replicates, RNA from approximately 20,000 or 98,000 naive CD8 cells had four portions sequenced.

Researchers sorted naive CD8 T cells as cells that were CD8+CD4-CCR7+CD45RA+. The germline V gene has CDR1 SQVTM and CDR2 ANQGSEA. Trimming removed 6 bases at V and 5 bases at J, with 13 bases between. The CDR3 totals 12 residues. From the PCR reads, TCRdb called clonotypes with MiXCR, one entry per CDR3 protein. This table has about 300,000 distinct CDR3 sequences, about a fifth appearing once. There are many counts of this clonotype. Sequencing was performed on naive CD8+ T cells from blood, with Jurkat cell RNA spiked in. Subset defined: FACS-sorted CD8+CD4-CCR7+CD45RA+ naive T cells. The TCR was taken from a human donor in good health. Some libraries in this study had Jurkat cell RNA spiked in. The chain links TRBV29-1 to TRBJ2-5; possible D gene TRBD2, 6 bases. The CDR3 DNA sequence: TGCAGCGTCCCGAACGGGGGTGAGACCCAGTACTTC. Its translation: CSVPNGGETQYF.